The rows below give T cell receptor beta chains drawn from one sample of a study of blood T cell repertoires in COVID-19. The assay was immunoSEQ multiplex PCR, and TCRdb's table has in-frame clones only and misses some. Altogether approximately 180,000 clones are present, about 91% being singletons, with the ten largest covering under 3%. The sample comprised PBMCs or T cells enriched from blood (not recorded which). The source of these receptors is a woman aged 40 to 49 with acute COVID-19. Each CDR3 is given with its conserved first and last residue. D genes are given only for firm matches. Clone size appears in some rows only: once, few, many, or a class for an expanded clone.

clone_size	v_call	j_call	d_call	cdr3_aa	cdr3_nt
NA	TRBV19	TRBJ2-3	TRBD2	CASRTSYRDTQYF	TGTGCCAGTAGGACTAGCTATCGGGATACGCAGTATTTT
NA	TRBV9	TRBJ1-1	NA	CASSGDTWNTEAFF	TGTGCCAGCAGCGGGGACACATGGAACACTGAAGCTTTCTTT
NA	TRBV19	TRBJ1-5	NA	CASSMAGHDRQPQHF	TGTGCCAGTAGTATGGCAGGACATGATCGTCAGCCCCAGCATTTT
NA	TRBV7-8	TRBJ2-1	TRBD1	CASSHWSRDRENEQFF	TGTGCCAGCAGCCATTGGTCAAGGGACAGGGAGAATGAGCAGTTCTTC
NA	TRBV10-3	TRBJ2-5	NA	CAISPAGTKETQYF	TGTGCCATCAGTCCCGCCGGGACAAAAGAGACCCAGTACTTC
NA	TRBV6-2/TRBV6-3	TRBJ2-7	TRBD1	CASSGTGGRYEQYF	TGTGCCAGCAGTGGGACAGGGGGGCGCTACGAGCAGTACTTC
NA	TRBV2	TRBJ2-1	NA	CASSDAQGGNEQFF	TGTGCCAGCAGTGACGCACAGGGTGGCAATGAGCAGTTCTTC
NA	TRBV30	TRBJ2-5	TRBD2	CAWRAGKRQETQYF	TGTGCCTGGAGAGCGGGGAAGCGGCAAGAGACCCAGTACTTC
NA	TRBV5-6	TRBJ2-7	TRBD1	CASSGDRGEGYEQYF	TGTGCCAGCAGCGGAGACAGGGGAGAGGGCTACGAGCAGTACTTC
NA	TRBV29-1	TRBJ2-1	TRBD2	CSVGLAGAYNEQFF	TGCAGCGTTGGGCTAGCGGGAGCGTACAATGAGCAGTTCTTC
NA	TRBV6-5	TRBJ2-7	TRBD2	CASSLTGTSNEQYF	TGTGCCAGCAGCCTCACCGGGACTAGCAACGAGCAGTACTTC
NA	TRBV27	TRBJ2-3	TRBD2	CASSLSPGTGGPTDTQYF	TGTGCCAGCAGTTTATCGCCAGGGACGGGGGGGCCCACAGATACGCAGTATTTT
NA	TRBV6-5	TRBJ2-3	NA	CASSPGLYTDTQYF	TGTGCCAGCAGTCCGGGTCTTTACACAGATACGCAGTATTTT
NA	TRBV2	TRBJ1-6	NA	CASYTPGQLLWSPLHF	TGTGCCAGCTACACTCCGGGACAATTGCTTTGGTCACCCCTCCACTTT
NA	TRBV28	TRBJ1-2	NA	CASSLIQGYGYTF	TGTGCCAGCAGTTTAATCCAGGGGTATGGCTACACCTTC
once	TRBV11-1	TRBJ2-1	TRBD1	CASSSQSGGFYNEQFF	TGTGCCAGCAGCTCACAGTCAGGGGGCTTCTACAATGAGCAGTTCTTC
NA	TRBV2	TRBJ2-7	TRBD1	CASSGQGAYEQYF	TGTGCCAGCAGTGGACAGGGCGCATACGAGCAGTACTTC
NA	TRBV2	TRBJ2-5	NA	CASTPGEETQYF	TGTGCCAGCACTCCCGGAGAAGAGACCCAGTACTTC
NA	TRBV28	TRBJ2-5	NA	CASSLKVPGEETQYF	TGTGCCAGCAGTTTAAAAGTTCCAGGGGAAGAGACCCAGTACTTC
NA	TRBV2	TRBJ1-6	NA	CASSEMRPEGAPLHF	TGTGCCAGCAGTGAAATGCGGCCCGAGGGGGCACCCCTCCACTTT
NA	TRBV5-4	TRBJ2-7	TRBD2	CASSPPIPPGLATTYEQYF	TGTGCCAGCAGCCCGCCTATACCTCCGGGACTAGCGACTACCTACGAGCAGTACTTC
NA	TRBV7-9	TRBJ2-4	NA	CASSLTGNLAKNIQYF	TGTGCCAGCAGCCTGACAGGAAATCTAGCCAAAAACATTCAGTACTTC
NA	TRBV28	TRBJ2-1	TRBD2	CASSLHLGRGVRNEQFF	TGTGCCAGCAGTTTACACTTGGGGCGGGGGGTAAGGAATGAGCAGTTCTTC
many	TRBV4-2	TRBJ2-1	TRBD2	CASSQPGTSGINEQFF	TGTGCCAGCAGCCAACCCGGGACTAGCGGGATCAATGAGCAGTTCTTC
NA	TRBV6-2/TRBV6-3	TRBJ2-1	NA	CASSYGGTPGNEQFF	TGTGCCAGCAGTTACGGAGGCACCCCGGGTAATGAGCAGTTCTTC
NA	TRBV3-1/TRBV3-2	TRBJ1-2	NA	CASSPWGEEYGYTF	TGTGCCAGCAGCCCCTGGGGGGAAGAATATGGCTACACCTTC
NA	TRBV7-2	TRBJ2-1	TRBD2	CASSFPAGLASYNEQFF	TGTGCCAGCAGCTTTCCCGCCGGACTAGCCTCCTACAATGAGCAGTTCTTC
NA	TRBV5-4	TRBJ2-7	TRBD1	CASSQPGQGAHEQYF	TGTGCCAGCAGCCAACCGGGACAGGGGGCTCACGAGCAGTACTTC